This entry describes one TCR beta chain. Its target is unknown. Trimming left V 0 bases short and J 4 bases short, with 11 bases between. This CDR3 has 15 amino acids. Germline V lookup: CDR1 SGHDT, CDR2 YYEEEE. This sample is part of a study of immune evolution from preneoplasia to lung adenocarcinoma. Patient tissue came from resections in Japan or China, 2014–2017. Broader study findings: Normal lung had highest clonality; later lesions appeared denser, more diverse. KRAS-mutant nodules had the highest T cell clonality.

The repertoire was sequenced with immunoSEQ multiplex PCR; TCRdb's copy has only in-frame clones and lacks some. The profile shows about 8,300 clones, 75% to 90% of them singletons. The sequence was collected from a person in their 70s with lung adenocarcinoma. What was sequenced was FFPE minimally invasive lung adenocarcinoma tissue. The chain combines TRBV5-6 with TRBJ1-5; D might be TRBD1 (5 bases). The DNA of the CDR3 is TGTGCCAGCAGCTTGGGAGCAGGGATGAATCAGCCCCAGCATTTT. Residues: CASSLGAGMNQPQHF.